Below, 8 T cell receptor beta chains from the same sample are listed, as sequenced in a study of OX40 agonist ivuxolimab in advanced cancers. The library was prepared using the immunoSEQ multiplex PCR assay. The table comes from immuneACCESS by way of TCRdb, which keeps in-frame sequences with V and J called. Part of the clones is missing from these tables; in studies checked, under half for an unresolved V gene and the rest for unknown reasons. For this sample the table gives some 70,000 clones, of which around 90% were detected only once. The ten largest account for roughly 1.3% of the sample. The sequencing used CD4+ or CD8+ T cells sorted from blood, collected in a trial of the OX40 agonist ivuxolimab. The receptors originated from an adult with an advanced solid tumor such as melanoma, head and neck, liver or kidney cancer.

The chain is built from TRBV5-4 and TRBJ1-4; perhaps TRBD1 as D (6 bases). Germline loops: CDR1 SGHNT, CDR2 YYREEE (reference sequence). The CDR3 loop spans 14 amino acids. Trimming took 1 base from V and 8 from J, leaving 12 bases between them. The CDR3 loop is CASSLWGAEEKLFF. Here the CDR3 DNA reads TGTGCCAGCAGCTTGTGGGGGGCGGAGGAAAAACTGTTTTTT.

The chain recombines TRBV12-5 with TRBJ2-5; D unclear. Trimming shortened V by 6 bases and J by 2 bases, and 7 bases separated the two germline ends. The germline CDR1 and CDR2 sequences are LGHNT and FRNRAP. The length of the CDR3 is 12 residues. CDR3 bases: TGTGCTAGTGGCCGGGCACAAGAGACCCAGTACTTC. Its translation is CASGRAQETQYF.

The chain combines TRBV18 with TRBJ2-4; possibly TRBD1 for D (5 bases). Germline CDR1 and CDR2: KGHSH and LQKENI. The germline V and J ends were trimmed by 5 bases and 0 bases, with 14 bases remaining between them. The CDR3 is 16 residues long. The CDR3 protein is CASSARQTVAKNIQYF. CDR3 in DNA: TGTGCCAGCTCAGCGAGACAGACGGTAGCCAAAAACATTCAGTACTTC.

The genes are TRBV9 and TRBJ1-1; D unclear. CDR3 length equals 14 residues. The V gene lost 2 bases and the J gene lost 3 bases, with 11 bases spanning the gap. Germline loops: CDR1 SGDLS, CDR2 YYNGEE. The CDR3 nucleotides read TGTGCCAGCAGCGTTTTGGATCGGTACACTGAAGCTTTCTTT. Protein sequence: CASSVLDRYTEAFF.

Only a few counts were recorded for this clone. The gene calls are TRBV19 and TRBJ1-5; D not resolved. Germline assignment: CDR1 LNHDA and CDR2 SQIVND (reference sequence). The CDR3 contains 15 residues. With 3 bases removed from V and 0 bases from J, the gap between germline ends came to 9 bases. The CDR3 here is CASSIGPPSNQPQHF. In DNA form, the CDR3 reads TGTGCCAGTAGTATTGGGCCGCCTAGCAATCAGCCCCAGCATTTT.

The chain is built from TRBV10-1 and TRBJ1-2; TRBD1 matches 8 bases. Per the germline V gene, CDR1 is WNHNN and CDR2 is SYGVQD (reference sequence). The CDR3 sequence is 13 residues long. Trimming removed 9 bases from V and 6 bases from J; junction bases left unmatched: 9. The CDR3 protein is CASASDREDGYTF. In DNA form, the CDR3 reads TGCGCCAGTGCCTCGGACAGGGAAGATGGCTACACCTTC.

The DNA of the CDR3 is TGCAGCGTTGAAAAAAGCGAGAACTATGGCTACACCTTC. Its protein is CSVEKSENYGYTF. V is TRBV29-1 and J is TRBJ1-2; D gene unclear. The CDR3 runs to 13 residues. The V end lost 2 bases, the J end lost 2 bases, and 9 bases lay between the germline ends. In germline, CDR1 is SQVTM, CDR2 ANQGSEA.

This chain joins TRBV18 and TRBJ1-1, with TRBD1 as a possible D gene (6 bases). This CDR3 is built from 18 residues. The V end lost 1 base, the J end lost 1 base, and 19 bases lay between the germline ends. Germline CDR1 KGHSH, CDR2 LQKENI. The CDR3 loop is CASSPRRVAGAENTEAFF. The CDR3 bases are TGTGCCAGCTCACCACGGAGAGTGGCAGGGGCGGAGAACACTGAAGCTTTCTTT.